A single sample is the source of the 18 T cell receptor beta chains below, sequenced in a study of cytomegalovirus exposure and HLA in healthy donors listed by TCRdb under 2017. Library method: the immunoSEQ multiplex PCR assay. For the multiplex PCR, a mixture combining 60 forward primers for TCR Vbeta segments and 13 reverse primers for TCR Jbeta segments was used. Here the immuneACCESS table is served through TCRdb, limited to in-frame sequences with V and J called. Missing clones are a known gap in these copies; in checked studies unresolved V genes cover under half, and the rest lacks a known reason. The sample includes approximately 170,000 clones, with approximately 62% observed a single time. The biggest ten clones account for less than 1.5% of the sample. Sample: PBMCs. These receptors all stem from a middle-aged man in good health and CMV-seronegative.

The V call is TRBV5-8, the J call TRBJ1-2; 9 bases fit TRBD1. V shed 4 bases, J shed 7 bases, and the junction held 8 bases outside the gene matches. Germline assignment: CDR1 SGHTS and CDR2 YDEGEE. The CDR3 covers 14 residues. The CDR3 region has the DNA TGTGCCAGCAGCCAAAGGACAGGGGTCGGTGGCTACACCTTC. Translated, it gives CASSQRTGVGGYTF.

The rearrangement joins TRBV7-9 to TRBJ2-7; TRBD1 agrees at 7 bases. The CDR3 totals 14 residues. In germline, CDR1 is SEHNR, CDR2 FQNEAQ (reference sequence). V shed 4 bases, J shed 0 bases, and the junction held 3 bases outside the gene matches. DNA of the CDR3: TGTGCCAGCAGCTCGGACAGGAGCTCCTACGAGCAGTACTTC. Its protein is CASSSDRSSYEQYF.

The chain carries TRBV28 and TRBJ1-3; 8 nucleotides line up with TRBD1. The length of the CDR3 is 15 residues. Per the germline V gene, CDR1 is MDHEN and CDR2 is SYDVKM. After removal of 6 bases from V and 2 bases from J, the junction contained 6 bases not matched to a gene. This chain's CDR3 is CASRPTGGTGNTIYF. The CDR3 DNA reads TGTGCCAGCAGGCCAACAGGGGGTACTGGAAACACCATATATTTT.

The rearrangement uses TRBV19 and TRBJ2-2, with D tentatively TRBD1 (5 bases). Germline assignment: CDR1 LNHDA and CDR2 SQIVND (reference sequence). This CDR3 is 16 amino acids long. Trimming shortened V by 7 bases and J by 0 bases, and 15 bases separated the two germline ends. Here the CDR3 reads CASNPPGRANTGELFF. The CDR3 coding sequence is TGTGCCAGTAACCCCCCGGGCAGGGCGAACACCGGGGAGCTGTTTTTT.

This clone has a handful of counts. The chain links TRBV5-6 to TRBJ1-1; D is possibly TRBD1 (6 bases). Per the germline V gene, CDR1 is SGHDT and CDR2 is YYEEEE. Deletions cut 3 bases from V and 1 base from J, with 16 bases between. The CDR3 consists of 16 residues. The CDR3 loop reads CASSSDPGTPNTEAFF. CDR3 DNA: TGTGCCAGCAGCTCAGACCCCGGGACACCGAACACTGAAGCTTTCTTT.

The chain links TRBV7-2 to TRBJ1-2; tentatively, D is TRBD1 (5 bases). CDR1 is SGHTA, CDR2 FQGNSA, per germline. V was clipped by 3 bases and J by 4 bases, with 18 bases between them. This CDR3 comprises 16 residues. CDR3 DNA: TGTGCCAGCAGCTTCTCTATAGGGGAAGTATCCTATGGCTACACCTTC. Translated: CASSFSIGEVSYGYTF.

J is TRBJ1-1 and V is TRBV7-2; 9 bases match TRBD1. The CDR3 totals 14 residues. With V trimmed by 3 bases and J by 3 bases, 2 bases remained unmatched. The germline V gene encodes CDR1 SGHTA and CDR2 FQGNSA. CDR3 DNA sequence: TGTGCCAGCAGCTTGAGACAGGGGGACACTGAAGCTTTCTTT. Protein: CASSLRQGDTEAFF.

This chain connects TRBV19 to TRBJ2-3; 7 positions match TRBD2. V trimming: 7 bases; J trimming: 3 bases; junction bases outside the gene matches: 7. Germline CDR1 and CDR2: LNHDA and SQIVND (reference sequence). There are 14 residues in the CDR3. Here the CDR3 reads CASTPGGGTDTQYF. CDR3 nucleotide sequence: TGTGCCAGTACCCCTGGGGGGGGTACAGATACGCAGTATTTT.

The chain carries TRBV5-6 and TRBJ1-6; 7 nucleotides align to TRBD1. This CDR3 spans 15 amino acids. Germline V CDR1 and CDR2: SGHDT, YYEEEE. The V segment lost 2 bases and the J segment 7 bases; nucleotides outside the gene matches: 6. The CDR3 region has the DNA TGTGCCAGCAGCTTCGGACGACAGGGAAATTCACCCCTCCACTTT. This gives the protein CASSFGRQGNSPLHF.

V gene TRBV11-2 combines with J gene TRBJ1-4; 8 bases match TRBD1. The CDR3 has 16 amino acids. V dropped 5 bases and J dropped 10; count of bases not matched to a gene: 15. Germline values: CDR1 SGHAT, CDR2 FQNNGV. The CDR3 region has the DNA TGTGCCAGCAGCCCGCAGGTGACAGGGGAGAAAGGAAAACTGTTTTTT. This sequence encodes CASSPQVTGEKGKLFF.

The CDR3 nucleotides are TGTGCCAGCAGTTACTCTCCCGGTAGCTCCTACGAGCAGTACTTC. Encoded protein: CASSYSPGSSYEQYF. This chain links TRBV6-6 with TRBJ2-5; D remains unclear. With the DNA end fitting TRBJ2-7 better, the J assignment may be wrong. Germline CDR1 is MNHNY and CDR2 is SVGAGI (reference sequence). This CDR3 has 15 amino acids.

The J gene is TRBJ2-7, the V gene TRBV5-1; maybe TRBD2 (6 bases). V was pared by 4 bases and J by 6 bases, with 8 bases between. CDR3 size: 11 residues. The germline CDR1 and CDR2 sequences are SGHRS and YFSETQ. In nucleotides, the CDR3 is TGCGCCAGCAGCATCGGGGGCGAGCAGTACTTC. This gives the protein CASSIGGEQYF.

The table lists this clone with a count of one. The rearrangement links TRBV5-8 to TRBJ1-2, with D perhaps TRBD1 (6 bases). The CDR3 has 16 residues. V lost 5 bases to trimming and J lost 0 bases, with 17 bases between them. CDR1 is SGHTS, CDR2 YDEGEE, per germline. The CDR3 sequence: CASSFVGAGANYGYTF. The DNA for the CDR3 is TGTGCCAGCAGTTTTGTGGGGGCCGGAGCTAACTATGGCTACACCTTC. The full variable domain, its missing parts supplied by reference TRBV5-8 and TRBJ1-2, is EAGVTQSPTHLIKTRGQQATLRCSPISGHTSVYWYQQALGLGLQFLLWYDEGEERNRGNFPPRFSGRQFPNYSSELNVNALELEDSALYLCASSFVGAGANYGYTFGSGTRLTVV.

This clone was recorded at least ten times. The J gene is TRBJ2-1, the V gene TRBV27; TRBD1 might be the D (5 bases). The V gene lost 6 bases and the J gene lost 4 bases, with 7 bases spanning the gap. The CDR3 has 12 residues. The germline V gene encodes CDR1 MNHEY and CDR2 SMNVEV (reference sequence). CDR3 sequence reads: CASSRQYNEQFF. The CDR3 nucleotides are TGTGCCAGCAGCCGACAGTACAATGAGCAGTTCTTC.

This clone is a singleton in its sample. CDR3 in amino acids: CASSALQGNTEAFF. The DNA for the CDR3 is TGTGCCAGCAGCGCGCTACAGGGTAACACTGAAGCTTTCTTT. The J gene is TRBJ1-1, the V gene TRBV9; D might be TRBD1 (6 bases). Germline V gene lookup returns CDR1 SGDLS and CDR2 YYNGEE. This CDR3 has 14 residues. Trimming removed 3 bases from V and 2 bases from J, with 11 bases in between.

The chain has TRBV9 and TRBJ2-7, with D perhaps matching TRBD1 (6 bases). CDR1 and CDR2 (germline): SGDLS, YYNGEE. This CDR3 has 13 residues. Deletions cut 3 bases from V and 1 base from J, with 8 bases between. In DNA form, the CDR3 reads TGTGCCAGCAGCGGAGGGGGTTCCTACGAGCAGTACTTC. Protein sequence: CASSGGGSYEQYF.

V is TRBV5-1 and J is TRBJ1-4; maybe TRBD1 (6 bases). Germline lookup yields CDR1 SGHRS and CDR2 YFSETQ. Trimming took off 6 bases at V and 0 bases at J, with 15 bases between the two ends. This CDR3 contains 16 residues. CDR3 sequence (DNA): TGCGCCAGCAAATCCGGGACACCGGCAACTAATGAAAAACTGTTTTTT. Translating it yields CASKSGTPATNEKLFF.

The chain couples TRBV6-1 to TRBJ1-2; D perhaps matches TRBD1 (5 bases). The CDR3 loop spans 14 amino acids. CDR1 and CDR2 from the germline V gene are MNHNS and SASEGT. Deletions cut 1 base from V and 0 bases from J, with 6 bases between. The CDR3 is CASSEVDTNYGYTF. The DNA for the CDR3 is TGTGCCAGCAGTGAAGTGGACACTAACTATGGCTACACCTTC.